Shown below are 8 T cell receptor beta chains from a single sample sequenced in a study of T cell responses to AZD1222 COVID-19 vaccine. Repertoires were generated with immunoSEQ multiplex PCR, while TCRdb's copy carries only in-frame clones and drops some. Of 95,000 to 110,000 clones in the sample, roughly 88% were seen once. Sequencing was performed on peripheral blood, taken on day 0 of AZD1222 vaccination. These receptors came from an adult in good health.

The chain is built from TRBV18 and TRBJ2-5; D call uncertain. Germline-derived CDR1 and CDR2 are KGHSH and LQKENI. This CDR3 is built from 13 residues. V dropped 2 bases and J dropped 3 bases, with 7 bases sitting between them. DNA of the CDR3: TGTGCCAGCTCACCAAGGGCCAAAGAGACCCAGTACTTC. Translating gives CASSPRAKETQYF.

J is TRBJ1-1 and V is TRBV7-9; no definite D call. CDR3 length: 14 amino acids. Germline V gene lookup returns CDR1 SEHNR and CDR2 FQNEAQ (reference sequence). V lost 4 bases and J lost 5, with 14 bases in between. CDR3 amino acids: CASSSDPLDTEAFF. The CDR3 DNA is TGTGCCAGCAGCTCTGACCCCCTTGATACTGAAGCTTTCTTT. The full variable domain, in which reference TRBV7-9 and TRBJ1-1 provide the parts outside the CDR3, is DTGVSQNPRHKITKRGQNVTFRCDPISEHNRLYWYRQTLGQGPEFLTYFQNEAQLEKSRLLSDRFSAERPKGSFSTLEIQRTEQGDSAMYLCASSSDPLDTEAFFGQGTRLTVV.

The CDR3 sequence is CATLLASSAYNEQFF. CDR3 coding DNA: TGTGCTACCCTGTTGGCGAGTAGCGCTTACAATGAGCAGTTCTTC. The genes are TRBV2 and TRBJ2-1; a weak D match, TRBD2 (5 bases). Germline V gives CDR1 SNHLY, CDR2 FYNNEI. This CDR3 spans 15 amino acids.

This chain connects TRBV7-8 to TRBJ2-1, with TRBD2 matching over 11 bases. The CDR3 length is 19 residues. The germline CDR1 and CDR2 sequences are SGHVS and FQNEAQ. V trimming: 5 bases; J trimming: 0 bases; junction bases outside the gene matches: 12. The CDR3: CASSPGGLADPSSYNEQFF. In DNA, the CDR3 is TGTGCCAGCAGCCCCGGGGGACTAGCGGACCCGAGCTCCTACAATGAGCAGTTCTTC.

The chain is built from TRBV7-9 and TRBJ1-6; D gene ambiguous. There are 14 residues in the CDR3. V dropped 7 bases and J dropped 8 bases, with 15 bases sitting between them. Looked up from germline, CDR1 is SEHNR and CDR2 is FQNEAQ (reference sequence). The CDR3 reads CASNGEGLDSPLHF. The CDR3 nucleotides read TGTGCCAGCAATGGAGAAGGGCTTGATTCACCCCTCCACTTT.

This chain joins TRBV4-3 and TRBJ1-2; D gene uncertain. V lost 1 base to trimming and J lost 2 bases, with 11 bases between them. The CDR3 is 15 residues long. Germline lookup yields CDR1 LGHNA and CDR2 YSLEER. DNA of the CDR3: TGCGCCAGCAGCCAAGTATTGTTTGGAAACTATGGCTACACCTTC. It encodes CASSQVLFGNYGYTF.

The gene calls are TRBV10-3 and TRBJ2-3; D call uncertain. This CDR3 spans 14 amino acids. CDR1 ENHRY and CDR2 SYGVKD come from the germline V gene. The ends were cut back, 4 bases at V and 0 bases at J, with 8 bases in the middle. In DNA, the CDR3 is TGTGCCATCAGTGGACAAATTAGCACAGATACGCAGTATTTT. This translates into CAISGQISTDTQYF.

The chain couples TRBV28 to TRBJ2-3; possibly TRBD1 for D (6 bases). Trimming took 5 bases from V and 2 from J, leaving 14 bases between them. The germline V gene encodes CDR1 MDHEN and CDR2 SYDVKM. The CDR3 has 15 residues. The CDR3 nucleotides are TGTGCCAGCAGTACCAGAGGGGGAGCCACAGATACGCAGTATTTT. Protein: CASSTRGGATDTQYF.